This entry concerns a single T cell receptor beta chain. The antigen is unknown. The data are from a study of cytotoxic CD8 clonotypes in ibrutinib-treated CLL. About the study: Responses: roughly 25 partial, 2 complete; after median around 64 months, around 14 stayed remitted, 12 progressed.

Profiled with immunoSEQ multiplex PCR; TCRdb holds only in-frame clones, not every one. The data contain more than 45,000 clones, less than 90% of them singletons. Study-level points and caveats: Patients showed higher baseline clonality than age-matched healthy donors, and it tracked circulating CD8+ T-cell counts.

This TCR came from a human donor with chronic lymphocytic leukemia. The specimen comprised PBMCs, sampled after 24 months of ibrutinib treatment.

CDR3 loop: CASRLAGVVQNIQYF. The CDR3 nucleotides are TGTGCCAGCAGACTAGCGGGAGTTGTCCAGAACATTCAGTACTTC. The rearrangement links TRBV2 to TRBJ2-4; 11 bases match TRBD2. This CDR3 contains 15 residues. The V gene end was trimmed by 6 bases and the J gene end by 7 bases; junction bases not matched to a gene: 8. CDR1 and CDR2 from the germline V gene are SNHLY and FYNNEI.